Below are 14 T cell receptor beta chains sequenced from a single sample in a study of T cells in Graves' hyperthyroidism and ophthalmopathy. What was amplified from RNA transcripts were TCR beta CDR3 regions. The HTBI primer set drove a first-round RT-PCR of the TCR CDR3. TCRdb analysed the multiplex PCR reads with MiXCR anew, one entry per CDR3 protein. The profile shows roughly 110,000 distinct CDR3 sequences, approximately 15% of them singletons. The sample was blood. These receptors all come from a woman aged 50 to 60 with Graves' hyperthyroidism.

Many counts were recorded for this clonotype. The V and J genes are TRBV3-1 and TRBJ2-5; D is unclear. The germline V gene encodes CDR1 LGHDT and CDR2 YNNKEL (reference sequence). Trimming left V 0 bases short and J 2 bases short, with 10 bases between. CDR3 length equals 15 residues. The CDR3 nucleotides are TGTGCCAGCAGCCAAGATATGACTTTACAAGAGACCCAGTACTTC. Translated: CASSQDMTLQETQYF.

The chain links TRBV11-1 to TRBJ2-2; 8 bases are a match to TRBD2. Trimming took 1 base from V and 8 from J; bases not matched to a gene: 3. The CDR3 is made up of 14 amino acids. Germline CDR1 and CDR2: SGHAT and FQDESV (reference sequence). The CDR3 is CASSLGSGRGELFF. In DNA form, the CDR3 reads TGTGCCAGCAGCTTAGGAAGCGGGAGAGGGGAGCTGTTTTTT. The whole variable domain, filled in from reference TRBV11-1 and TRBJ2-2, reads EAEVAQSPRYKITEKSQAVAFWCDPISGHATLYWYRQILGQGPELLVQFQDESVVDDSQLPKDRFSAERLKGVDSTLKIQPAELGDSAMYLCASSLGSGRGELFFGEGSRLTVL.

This clonotype was picked up many times. The V call is TRBV4-1, the J call TRBJ2-1; TRBD1 agrees at 7 bases. Germline CDR1 is MGHRA and CDR2 is YSYEKL. CDR3 length equals 17 residues. Germline trimming cut 2 bases from V and 7 bases from J; bases unmatched to any gene: 14. This CDR3 is CASSQRGGAGTRNEQFF. The CDR3 DNA follows: TGCGCCAGCAGCCAACGAGGGGGCGCAGGTACGAGGAATGAGCAGTTCTTC.

This clonotype was seen ten or more times. The chain uses TRBV2 and TRBJ2-3; D gene ambiguous. V lost 2 bases and J 4 bases, leaving 10 bases between the germline ends. The CDR3 sequence is 14 residues long. Germline values: CDR1 SNHLY, CDR2 FYNNEI. The chain's CDR3 is CASSERVSADTQYF. The CDR3 bases are TGTGCCAGCAGTGAAAGGGTTTCGGCAGATACGCAGTATTTT.

Many counts were recorded for this clonotype. The chain is built from TRBV20-1 and TRBJ2-3; 7 nucleotides agree with TRBD2. Trimming removed 6 bases from V and 1 base from J; junction bases left unmatched: 4. Germline lookup yields CDR1 DFQATT and CDR2 SNEGSKA (reference sequence). This CDR3 spans 13 amino acids. The CDR3 DNA is TGCAGTGCCGCCGCGGGGGGCACAGATACGCAGTATTTT. Translation gives CSAAAGGTDTQYF.

This clonotype was observed many times. This chain links TRBV3-1 with TRBJ2-5; the D is unclear. Trimming stripped 4 bases from V and 4 bases from J, with 13 bases between. The CDR3 covers 14 residues. Per germline, CDR1 LGHDT and CDR2 YNNKEL (reference sequence). CDR3 sequence (DNA): TGTGCCAGCAGCCTCAGCTCAGGATTAGAGACCCAGTACTTC. Protein sequence: CASSLSSGLETQYF.

At least ten counts were recorded for this clonotype. The chain employs TRBV18 and TRBJ2-7; no definite D call. Germline CDR1 reads KGHSH; CDR2 reads LQKENI. The CDR3 sequence is 14 residues long. Trimming cost V 2 bases and J 5 bases, with 13 bases left between them. CDR3 nucleotide sequence: TGTGCCAGCTCACCATATCTTCGAATGGACGAGCAGTACTTC. As protein: CASSPYLRMDEQYF.

There are many counts of this clonotype. The chain combines TRBV7-9 with TRBJ1-1; D call uncertain. Germline V gene data show CDR1 as SEHNR and CDR2 as FQNEAQ (reference sequence). CDR3 size: 16 residues. V was pared by 4 bases and J by 4 bases, with 19 bases between. CDR3 in DNA: TGTGCCAGCAGCTGGCACCGGGCCGCAGGAGTCACTGAAGCTTTCTTT. Translation gives CASSWHRAAGVTEAFF.

This clonotype was counted many times. The CDR3 here is CASSQDVGEQYF. In nucleotides, the CDR3 is TGTGCCAGCAGCCAAGATGTTGGGGAGCAGTACTTC. V usage is TRBV3-1 and J usage is TRBJ2-7; the D is unclear. Germline CDR1 reads LGHDT; CDR2 reads YNNKEL (reference sequence). The CDR3 totals 12 residues. V lost 0 bases, J lost 7 bases, and 7 bases lay in between.

This clonotype showed up many times. The chain recombines TRBV3-1 with TRBJ2-2; D possibly corresponds to TRBD2 (5 bases). V was clipped by 4 bases and J by 4 bases, with 16 bases between them. CDR3 length equals 16 residues. Germline-derived CDR1 and CDR2 are LGHDT and YNNKEL (reference sequence). The CDR3 DNA is TGTGCCAGCAGCCCAGTACTCGGACTGCCCACCGGGGAGCTGTTTTTT. It yields the protein CASSPVLGLPTGELFF.

The rearrangement joins TRBV7-9 to TRBJ2-1, with 9 bases matching TRBD2. This CDR3 is built from 14 residues. Germline-derived CDR1 and CDR2 are SEHNR and FQNEAQ (reference sequence). The trim removed 5 bases at V and 6 bases at J, leaving 5 bases unmatched. Here the CDR3 reads CASSAGGRGNEQFF. The CDR3 DNA is TGTGCCAGCAGCGCGGGCGGGAGGGGCAATGAGCAGTTCTTC.

This clonotype was counted at least ten times. This chain joins TRBV2 and TRBJ1-4; TRBD1 matches 7 bases. Germline values: CDR1 SNHLY, CDR2 FYNNEI. This CDR3 spans 14 amino acids. Unmatched junction bases numbered 8, after V lost 5 bases and J lost 8 bases. CDR3 nucleotides: TGTGCCAGCAGTCTCCGGGACAGCCAAGAAAAACTGTTTTTT. Protein product: CASSLRDSQEKLFF.

This clonotype appeared many times. The rearrangement uses TRBV20-1 and TRBJ2-1; TRBD2 aligns across 15 bases. Germline V gene sequence: CDR1 DFQATT, CDR2 SNEGSKA (reference sequence). The length of the CDR3 is 15 residues. Trimming cost V 6 bases and J 4 bases; bases outside gene matches: 4. CDR3 residues: CSAHGLAGGYNEQFF. CDR3 DNA sequence: TGCAGTGCGCACGGACTAGCGGGAGGGTACAATGAGCAGTTCTTC.

This clonotype was picked up many times. The V call is TRBV20-1, the J call TRBJ2-3; 16 bases fit TRBD2. V lost 3 bases and J lost 3; bases outside the gene matches: 3. This CDR3 region has 16 residues. Germline lookup yields CDR1 DFQATT and CDR2 SNEGSKA (reference sequence). The CDR3 DNA sequence: TGCAGTGCTAGGGGGACTAGCGGGAGGGGAACAGATACGCAGTATTTT. Its protein product is CSARGTSGRGTDTQYF.